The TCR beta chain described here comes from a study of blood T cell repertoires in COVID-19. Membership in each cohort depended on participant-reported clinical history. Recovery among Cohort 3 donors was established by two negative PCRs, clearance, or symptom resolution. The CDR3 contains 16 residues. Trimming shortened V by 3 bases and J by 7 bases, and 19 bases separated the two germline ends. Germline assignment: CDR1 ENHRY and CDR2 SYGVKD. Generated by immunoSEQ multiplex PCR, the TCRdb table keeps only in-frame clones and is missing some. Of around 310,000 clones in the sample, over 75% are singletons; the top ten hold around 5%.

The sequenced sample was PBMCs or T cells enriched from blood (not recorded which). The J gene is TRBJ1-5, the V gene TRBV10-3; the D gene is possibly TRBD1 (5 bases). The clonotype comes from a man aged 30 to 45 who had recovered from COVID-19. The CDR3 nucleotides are TGTGCCATCAGTGAAAGCCAGGGTGTCCTCCCACAGCCCCAGCATTTT. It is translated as CAISESQGVLPQPQHF.